The sequence of this T cell receptor beta chain was determined in a study of blood T cell repertoires in COVID-19. Whole-study context: Researchers got acute and convalescent COVID-19 samples from the United States, Italy and Spain. PBMCs, B-cell-depleted T cells, or T cells were the source of the cDNA or gDNA that made up the material.

Clones were sequenced by immunoSEQ multiplex PCR, and TCRdb holds only the in-frame ones, with some missing. The table records roughly 31,000 clones, 80% to 90% of them present only once. This CDR3 spans 13 amino acids. The V and J ends lost 8 bases and 6 bases respectively, with 14 bases between them. V is TRBV12-3 or TRBV12-4 and J is TRBJ1-5, with D tentatively TRBD1 (6 bases). Sample: peripheral blood. The sequence was collected from a man older than 75 with acute or convalescent COVID-19. CDR3 loop: CASLGQGSQPQHF. The CDR3 nucleotides are TGTGCCAGCCTCGGGCAGGGGAGTCAGCCCCAGCATTTT.